The present T cell receptor (beta chain) was sequenced within a study of shared clonotypes between healthy human individuals. In the study overall: Serving as donors were a couple of women and a few men, whose ages spanned 18 to 49.

The CDR3 runs 16 residues. The ends lost 8 bases at V and 1 base at J; junction bases unmatched: 10. TCRdb's copy holds only in-frame clones and misses some; the assay was immunoSEQ multiplex PCR. The data hold a few million clones, with around 94% observed a single time. The J gene is TRBJ2-3, the V gene TRBV23-1; TRBD1 aligns across 9 bases. TRBV23-1 is known as an ORF, though its function is uncertain. The sequence was collected from a man between 18 and 35 years old in good health. The sequencing sample was made of naive CD4+ T cells sorted from blood. This sample's subset: CD45RA+ positively selected. The CDR3, as DNA: TGCGCCAGCCTCCCGTGGGGACAGGGAGGCACAGATACGCAGTATTTT. Its translation: CASLPWGQGGTDTQYF.